This is a list of T cell receptor beta chains from one sample in a study of cytomegalovirus exposure and HLA in healthy donors. Clones were read by immunoSEQ multiplex PCR, and TCRdb kept only the in-frame ones, dropping some. The table includes around 62,000 clones, approximately 80% detected once. The specimen was PBMCs. These receptors all come from a woman aged 30 to 39 in good health and CMV-seronegative. CDR3s include the opening cysteine and the closing phenylalanine or tryptophan. Each record gives: CDR3 DNA, CDR3 protein, clone size, V gene, J gene, D gene. D genes are given only for firm matches. A clone size is listed for some rows: how often the clone was seen (once, few, many), or a class if it is expanded.

CDR3nt: TGCGCCAGCATGAGGACAGGGACTAATGAAAAACTGTTTTTT
CDR3aa: CASMRTGTNEKLFF
abundance: once
v_gene: TRBV10-2
j_gene: TRBJ1-4
d_gene: TRBD1

CDR3nt: TGTGCCAGCTCACCGGGACAGCCGCCGCGCGAGCAGTACTTC
CDR3aa: CASSPGQPPREQYF
abundance: -
v_gene: TRBV18
j_gene: TRBJ2-7
d_gene: TRBD1

CDR3nt: TGTGCCAGCAGTGAAAGGTCCATGAGACTCGAGACCCAGTACTTC
CDR3aa: CASSERSMRLETQYF
abundance: -
v_gene: TRBV6-1
j_gene: TRBJ2-5
d_gene: -

CDR3nt: TGTGCCAGCAGTGAACTTAGGGGGCCGCAGCGGGGCTACACCTTC
CDR3aa: CASSELRGPQRGYTF
abundance: -
v_gene: TRBV11-2
j_gene: TRBJ1-2
d_gene: TRBD1

CDR3nt: TGTGCCAGCAGACCCCCGGGGACATTAAATGGCTACACCTTC
CDR3aa: CASRPPGTLNGYTF
abundance: -
v_gene: TRBV2
j_gene: TRBJ1-2
d_gene: -

CDR3nt: TGTGCCAGCAGTTTAGACAGGAGCTCTGGAAACACCATATATTTT
CDR3aa: CASSLDRSSGNTIYF
abundance: -
v_gene: TRBV6-5
j_gene: TRBJ1-3
d_gene: -

CDR3nt: TGTGCCAGCAGCTGGGGACAGACCTACGAGCAGTACTTC
CDR3aa: CASSWGQTYEQYF
abundance: few
v_gene: TRBV7-6
j_gene: TRBJ2-7
d_gene: TRBD1

CDR3nt: TGTGCCAGCAGTTACTCGTGGGGCTTCGGCACAGATACGCAGTATTTT
CDR3aa: CASSYSWGFGTDTQYF
abundance: -
v_gene: TRBV6-5
j_gene: TRBJ2-3
d_gene: -

CDR3nt: TGTGCCAGCAGCTTTCCGGCTGGAAACACCATATATTTT
CDR3aa: CASSFPAGNTIYF
abundance: -
v_gene: TRBV5-5
j_gene: TRBJ1-3
d_gene: -

CDR3nt: TGTGCCAGCAGCTTAGATCCGGGGGGGATCCCTCCGCCAACTAATGAAAAACTGTTTTTT
CDR3aa: CASSLDPGGIPPPTNEKLFF
abundance: -
v_gene: TRBV11-2
j_gene: TRBJ1-4
d_gene: -

CDR3nt: TGTGCCAGCACCACGACCCCAGGAGGCGAGCAGTACTTC
CDR3aa: CASTTTPGGEQYF
abundance: -
v_gene: TRBV14
j_gene: TRBJ2-7
d_gene: -

CDR3nt: TGTGCCAGCAGGAGGGTCTCTGGCTCCTACGAGCAGTACTTC
CDR3aa: CASRRVSGSYEQYF
abundance: -
v_gene: TRBV2
j_gene: TRBJ2-7
d_gene: -

CDR3nt: TGTGCCACCTCCAGGGGCCTAAACACTGAAGCTTTCTTT
CDR3aa: CATSRGLNTEAFF
abundance: -
v_gene: TRBV27
j_gene: TRBJ1-1
d_gene: -

CDR3nt: TGTGCCAGCAGCTCCCAGGGGCTCAACACAGATACGCAGTATTTT
CDR3aa: CASSSQGLNTDTQYF
abundance: few
v_gene: TRBV7-8
j_gene: TRBJ2-3
d_gene: -

CDR3nt: TGTGCCAGCAGCTTTACAGGGGAGCAGTACTTC
CDR3aa: CASSFTGEQYF
abundance: -
v_gene: TRBV7-9
j_gene: TRBJ2-7
d_gene: -

CDR3nt: TGTGCCAGCAGCTTGTTTCTGGGGGCGCGGGAAAAACTGTTTTTT
CDR3aa: CASSLFLGAREKLFF
abundance: -
v_gene: TRBV5-5
j_gene: TRBJ1-4
d_gene: -

CDR3nt: TGTGCCAGCAGTGCAATGGGGCGTGTGGGGTTGAACGGGGAGCTGTTTTTT
CDR3aa: CASSAMGRVGLNGELFF
abundance: once
v_gene: TRBV9
j_gene: TRBJ2-2
d_gene: -

CDR3nt: TGTGCCAGCAGGCTATCGGGGGGGCCCTATGGGGAGACCCAGTACTTC
CDR3aa: CASRLSGGPYGETQYF
abundance: -
v_gene: TRBV11-3
j_gene: TRBJ2-5
d_gene: TRBD2

CDR3nt: TGCGCCAGCAGCCCCCGGACAGGGGAAGGCTATGGCTACACCTTC
CDR3aa: CASSPRTGEGYGYTF
abundance: -
v_gene: TRBV4-3
j_gene: TRBJ1-2
d_gene: TRBD1

CDR3nt: TGTGCCAGCAGTTCATACCCCGGACTAGCGGGGGGGCCGAACATTCAGTACTTC
CDR3aa: CASSSYPGLAGGPNIQYF
abundance: -
v_gene: TRBV27
j_gene: TRBJ2-4
d_gene: TRBD2

CDR3nt: TGTGCCAGCACCCCGGGACTAGCGATAGAGACCCAGTACTTC
CDR3aa: CASTPGLAIETQYF
abundance: few
v_gene: TRBV11-3
j_gene: TRBJ2-5
d_gene: TRBD2

CDR3nt: TGTGCCAGCAGTTTTTCCTACAGGGTGCAAAATGGCTACACCTTC
CDR3aa: CASSFSYRVQNGYTF
abundance: -
v_gene: TRBV28
j_gene: TRBJ1-2
d_gene: -

CDR3nt: TGCGCCAGCAGCTTGGACAGGGTGGGCAATGAGCAGTTCTTC
CDR3aa: CASSLDRVGNEQFF
abundance: -
v_gene: TRBV5-1
j_gene: TRBJ2-1
d_gene: -

CDR3nt: TGTGCCAGCAGTTTTTCCCGGGGTCTACCATCCTACGAGCAGTACTTC
CDR3aa: CASSFSRGLPSYEQYF
abundance: -
v_gene: TRBV28
j_gene: TRBJ2-7
d_gene: -

CDR3nt: TGCGCCAGCAGCTTGGGGGGGCGCGACACTGAAGCTTTCTTT
CDR3aa: CASSLGGRDTEAFF
abundance: -
v_gene: TRBV5-1
j_gene: TRBJ1-1
d_gene: -

CDR3nt: TGTGCCAGCAGCTTAGAAGCTGAGCAGTTCTTC
CDR3aa: CASSLEAEQFF
abundance: -
v_gene: TRBV7-6
j_gene: TRBJ2-1
d_gene: -

CDR3nt: TGTGCCAGCAGGGCAAACAGGGGAGATGGCTACACCTTC
CDR3aa: CASRANRGDGYTF
abundance: -
v_gene: TRBV2
j_gene: TRBJ1-2
d_gene: TRBD1

CDR3nt: TGTGCCAGCAGCTTAGGGGGACAGATAAATGAAAAACTGTTTTTT
CDR3aa: CASSLGGQINEKLFF
abundance: few
v_gene: TRBV7-9
j_gene: TRBJ1-4
d_gene: TRBD1

CDR3nt: TGTGCCAGCAGCGAACAAACAGGGAGAGGAGGCTACACCTTC
CDR3aa: CASSEQTGRGGYTF
abundance: -
v_gene: TRBV7-2
j_gene: TRBJ1-2
d_gene: -

CDR3nt: TGTGCCAGAAGCTTGGGACAGCTCACGGGTCAGCCCCAGCATTTT
CDR3aa: CARSLGQLTGQPQHF
abundance: -
v_gene: TRBV5-3
j_gene: TRBJ1-5
d_gene: -

CDR3nt: TGTGCCAGCAGCCCCGACAGGGGGTATGGGGGTGGCTACACCTTC
CDR3aa: CASSPDRGYGGGYTF
abundance: -
v_gene: TRBV7-2
j_gene: TRBJ1-2
d_gene: TRBD1